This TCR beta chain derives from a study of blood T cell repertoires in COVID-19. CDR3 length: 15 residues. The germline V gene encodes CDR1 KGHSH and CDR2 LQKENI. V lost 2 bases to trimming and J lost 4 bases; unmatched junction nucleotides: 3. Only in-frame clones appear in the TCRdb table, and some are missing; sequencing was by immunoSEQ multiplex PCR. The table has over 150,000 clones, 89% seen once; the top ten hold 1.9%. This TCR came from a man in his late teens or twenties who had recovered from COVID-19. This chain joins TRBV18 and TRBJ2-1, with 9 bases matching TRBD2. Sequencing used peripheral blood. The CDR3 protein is CASSPASGTYNEQFF. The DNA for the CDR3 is TGTGCCAGCTCACCAGCTAGCGGGACGTACAATGAGCAGTTCTTC.